What follows are 6 T cell receptor beta chains derived from one specimen sequenced in a study of cytomegalovirus exposure and HLA in healthy donors. A multiplex PCR was run with 60 Vbeta primers and 13 Jbeta primers. Method: immunoSEQ multiplex PCR; TCRdb's copy keeps in-frame clones and lacks some. The table lists about 150,000 clones, roughly 80% of them singletons, with approximately 3% in the top ten. Sequencing input: PBMCs. Receptors were obtained from a male donor in good health and CMV-seronegative.

The chain is built from TRBV19 and TRBJ1-5, with TRBD1 as a possible D gene (6 bases). The ends were cut back, 9 bases at V and 2 bases at J, with 17 bases in the middle. Germline V gene lookup returns CDR1 LNHDA and CDR2 SQIVND (reference sequence). The CDR3 runs 15 residues. The CDR3 region has the DNA TGTGCCAGCAACATGGGGACATATGGCAATCAGCCCCAGCATTTT. This translates into CASNMGTYGNQPQHF.

The V gene is TRBV28, the J gene TRBJ2-3; D is possibly TRBD2 (5 bases). Per the germline V gene, CDR1 is MDHEN and CDR2 is SYDVKM. V was clipped by 6 bases and J by 1 base, with 11 bases between them. This CDR3 is built from 14 residues. The CDR3 sequence is CASRGSAGTDTQYF. DNA for the CDR3: TGTGCCAGCAGGGGGAGCGCGGGCACAGATACGCAGTATTTT.

This chain uses TRBV18 with TRBJ1-1; 9 nucleotides line up with TRBD1. The CDR3 runs to 15 residues. Germline-derived CDR1 and CDR2 are KGHSH and LQKENI. V dropped 0 bases and J dropped 6; count of bases not matched to a gene: 5. The CDR3 DNA sequence: TGTGCCAGCTCACCACCGTTACAGGGGGCCTCTGAAGCTTTCTTT. Protein sequence: CASSPPLQGASEAFF.

The V gene is TRBV20-1, the J gene TRBJ2-1, with D uncertain. CDR1 is DFQATT, CDR2 SNEGSKA, per germline (reference sequence). Deletions cut 3 bases from V and 9 bases from J, with 9 bases between. The CDR3 totals 11 residues. Here the CDR3 reads CSASFSREQFF. As DNA, the CDR3 is TGCAGTGCTAGTTTTAGCCGTGAGCAGTTCTTC.

The rearrangement joins TRBV18 to TRBJ2-1; 9 bases are a match to TRBD2. Germline-derived CDR1 and CDR2 are KGHSH and LQKENI. This CDR3 is built from 17 residues. V shed 4 bases, J shed 6 bases, and the junction held 13 bases outside the gene matches. Here the CDR3 reads CASSRRMREGPSNEQFF. CDR3 DNA sequence: TGTGCCAGCTCACGGCGTATGCGGGAGGGCCCCAGCAATGAGCAGTTCTTC.

The chain employs TRBV6-5 and TRBJ2-7; 12 bases are a match to TRBD2. Germline V gene lookup returns CDR1 MNHEY and CDR2 SVGAGI. J was trimmed by 3 bases and V by 6 bases; bases with no gene match: 3. This CDR3 region has 14 residues. The CDR3 DNA is TGTGCCAGCAGCCCGACTAGCGGGAGCTACGAGCAGTACTTC. Translation: CASSPTSGSYEQYF.